The entry below describes one T cell receptor beta chain. TCRdb's copy holds only in-frame clones and misses some; the assay was immunoSEQ multiplex PCR. The table records tens of thousands of clones, about 83% of them present only once. This CDR3 is built from 14 residues. Germline CDR1 is SGHRS and CDR2 is YFSETQ. Trimming cost V 1 base and J 5 bases; bases outside gene matches: 5. These data are taken from a study of OX40 agonist ivuxolimab in advanced cancers. V usage is TRBV5-1 and J usage is TRBJ2-7, with 8 positions matching TRBD1. The sequenced sample was CD4+ or CD8+ T cells sorted from blood, obtained in a trial of the OX40 agonist ivuxolimab. The TCR sequence derives from an adult with an advanced solid tumor such as melanoma, head and neck, liver or kidney cancer. CDR3 sequence: CASSLLQGGHEQYF. The CDR3 DNA reads TGCGCCAGCAGCTTGCTACAGGGGGGCCACGAGCAGTACTTC.